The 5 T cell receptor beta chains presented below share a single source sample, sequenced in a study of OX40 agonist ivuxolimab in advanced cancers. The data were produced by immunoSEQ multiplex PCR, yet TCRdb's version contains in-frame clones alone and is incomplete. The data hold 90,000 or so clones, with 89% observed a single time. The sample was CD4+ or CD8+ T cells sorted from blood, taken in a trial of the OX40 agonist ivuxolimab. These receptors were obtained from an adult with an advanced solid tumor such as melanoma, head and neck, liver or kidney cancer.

The CDR3 here is CASSLQGNTIYF. The DNA for the CDR3 is TGTGCCAGCAGCTTACAGGGAAACACCATATATTTT. This chain connects TRBV11-2 to TRBJ1-3; D remains ambiguous. Trimming removed 2 bases from V and 4 bases from J, with 3 bases in between. Germline V gene sequence: CDR1 SGHAT, CDR2 FQNNGV. This CDR3 is 12 amino acids long.

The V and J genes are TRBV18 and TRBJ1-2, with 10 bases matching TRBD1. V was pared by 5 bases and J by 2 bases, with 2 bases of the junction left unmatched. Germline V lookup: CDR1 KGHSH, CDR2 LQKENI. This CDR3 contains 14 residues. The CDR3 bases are TGTGCCAGCTCAAGGACAGGGGGAAACTATGGCTACACCTTC. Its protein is CASSRTGGNYGYTF.

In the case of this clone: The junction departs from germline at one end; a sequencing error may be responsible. The CDR3, as DNA: TGTGCCACCAGTCCACAGGGGATCCACAATGAGCAGTTCTTC. Protein: CATSPQGIHNEQFF. This rearrangement joins TRBV6-6 to TRBJ2-1; TRBD1 aligns across 7 bases. The CDR3 spans 14 residues. Germline loops: CDR1 MNHNY, CDR2 SVGAGI (reference sequence).

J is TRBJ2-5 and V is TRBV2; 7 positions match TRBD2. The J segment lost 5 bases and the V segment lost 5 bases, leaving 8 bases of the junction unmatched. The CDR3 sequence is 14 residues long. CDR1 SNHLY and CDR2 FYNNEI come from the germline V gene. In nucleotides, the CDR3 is TGTGCCAGCAGTAGGCAGAGGGGAGGGGAGACCCAGTACTTC. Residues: CASSRQRGGETQYF.

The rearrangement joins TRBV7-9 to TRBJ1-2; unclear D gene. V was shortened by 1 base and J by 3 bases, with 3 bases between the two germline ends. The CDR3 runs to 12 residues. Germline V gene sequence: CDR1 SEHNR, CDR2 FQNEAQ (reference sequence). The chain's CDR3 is CASSLDYYGYTF. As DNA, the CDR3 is TGTGCCAGCAGCTTAGATTACTATGGCTACACCTTC.